Described below is a single T cell receptor (beta chain) sequence and its context. What it recognizes is unknown. Each sorted subset replicate got 200 ng genomic DNA, roughly 33,000 genomes. Clones were read by immunoSEQ multiplex PCR, and TCRdb kept only the in-frame ones, dropping some. The sample lists about 1.4 million clones; about 96% were seen once. CD4+ cells yielded CD45RA+ naive and CD45RA-negative memory subsets. The sample belongs to a study of shared clonotypes between healthy human individuals. Study results and caveats: Shared across several donors were 4% to 5% of the naive CD4 clonotypes. A generally larger estimated richness was seen in naive subsets than in memory subsets.

Germline V gene lookup returns CDR1 SNHLY and CDR2 FYNNEI. Trimming shortened V by 10 bases and J by 1 base, and 14 bases separated the two germline ends. This CDR3 has 14 amino acids. The chain recombines TRBV2 with TRBJ1-5; TRBD1 is a possible D gene (5 bases). Source material: naive CD4+ T cells sorted from blood. Subset: CD45RA+ positively selected. The receptor comes from a man in his thirties or forties in good health. CDR3 nucleotides: TGTGCCACCCAACCGGGGCCAAGCAATCAGCCCCAGCATTTT. Encoded protein: CATQPGPSNQPQHF.